This TCR beta chain comes out of a study of blood T cell repertoires in COVID-19. Study context: The United States, Italy and Spain supplied acute and convalescent COVID-19 samples.

As handled by the study authors: Amplification of reference gene primers was used by the study to estimate nucleated cell counts. TCRdb keeps only in-frame clones here, not all; method: immunoSEQ multiplex PCR. V, J and clone size derive from that table, while D and trimming were established from the DNA sequence. The sample includes approximately 340,000 clones, 80% to 90% of them seen just once. Germline CDR1 and CDR2: SGHNT and YYREEE (reference sequence). V was cut by 0 bases and J by 9 bases, with 13 bases left in between. The CDR3 sequence is 15 residues long. The TCR sequence derives from a man aged 25 to 45 with COVID-19, enrolled during active disease. What was sequenced was peripheral blood. The rearrangement uses TRBV5-4 and TRBJ1-6; possible D gene TRBD1, 6 bases. CDR3 amino acids: CASSLDRALGSPLHF. DNA of the CDR3: TGTGCCAGCAGCTTGGACAGGGCCCTAGGTTCACCCCTCCACTTT.